This TCR beta chain was identified during a study of cytomegalovirus exposure and HLA in healthy donors. Study conclusions and caveats: Many donors carried some public TCRs, although rarity characterized most TCR sequences. Later analysis indicated greater clonal expansion among HLA-associated TCR beta chains than among equally common other chains.

With V trimmed by 5 bases and J by 8 bases, 8 bases remained unmatched. Looked up from germline, CDR1 is SGHTA and CDR2 is FQGNSA. This CDR3 contains 15 residues. PCR employed 60 Vbeta and 13 Jbeta primers. Data came from immunoSEQ multiplex PCR; TCRdb stores just in-frame clones and leaves some out. The sample holds about 180,000 clones, about 69% seen once. Comments on this clone: Antigen: not known.

The chain recombines TRBV7-2 with TRBJ2-2, with 10 bases that match TRBD2. The clonotype was recovered from a male donor in good health and CMV-seronegative. What was sequenced was PBMCs. CDR3 sequence (DNA): TGTGCCAGCAGCCTCAGCGGGAGGGGACCGGGGGAGCTGTTTTTT. Translating it yields CASSLSGRGPGELFF.